One and the same sample provided the 14 T cell receptor beta chains below, sequenced in a study of T cell repertoires in cytomegalovirus infection. Each CDR3 protein gets one entry after TCRdb re-called the reads with MiXCR. The data hold more than 300,000 distinct CDR3 sequences, with about 32% observed a single time. Their specific antigens are unknown. This sample comprised cultured PBMCs, obtained from culture after CMV antigen stimulation. These receptors were taken from a human donor in good health (CMV status not recorded). Some clones in this sample may be carry-over from other donors' samples.

The chain has TRBV19 and TRBJ2-1; TRBD1 matches at 9 bases. The germline V gene has CDR1 LNHDA and CDR2 SQIVND (reference sequence). CDR3 length equals 17 residues. V lost 3 bases, J lost 4 bases, and 10 bases stayed unmatched. The CDR3 is CASSILGGQGLYNEQFF. Written as DNA, the CDR3 is TGTGCCAGTAGTATCCTGGGGGGACAGGGACTATACAATGAGCAGTTCTTC. The full variable domain, with the rest looked up from reference TRBV19 and TRBJ2-1, is DGGITQSPKYLFRKEGQNVTLSCEQNLNHDAMYWYRQDPGQGLRLIYYSQIVNDFQKGDIAEGYSVSREKKESFPLTVTSAQKNPTAFYLCASSILGGQGLYNEQFFGPGTRLTVL.

The chain has TRBV29-1 and TRBJ1-5; D perhaps matches TRBD1 (5 bases). The CDR3 loop spans 14 amino acids. Trimming removed 4 bases at V and 7 bases at J, with 17 bases between. Germline CDR1 reads SQVTM; CDR2 reads ANQGSEA. The CDR3: CSVGPRIWGQPQHF. The CDR3 DNA follows: TGCAGCGTTGGCCCGCGCATCTGGGGGCAGCCCCAGCATTTT.

This clonotype was seen many times. The rearrangement uses TRBV28 and TRBJ2-6, with D uncertain. This CDR3 is built from 15 residues. Germline CDR1 is MDHEN and CDR2 is SYDVKM. V lost 10 bases and J lost 3, with 16 bases in between. The CDR3 region is CATTIGLNGANVLTF. DNA for the CDR3: TGTGCCACCACGATAGGGCTAAATGGGGCCAACGTCCTGACTTTC.

CDR3 sequence: CASRPGVYTEAFF. The CDR3 DNA sequence: TGTGCCAGCAGACCGGGAGTGTACACTGAAGCTTTCTTT. V is TRBV7-9 and J is TRBJ1-1; no reliable D call. V dropped 6 bases and J dropped 3 bases, with 11 bases sitting between them. There are 13 residues in the CDR3. Germline CDR1 and CDR2: SEHNR and FQNEAQ (reference sequence).

CDR3 coding DNA: TGTGCCAGCAGCTTAGTGGCTAGCGGGAGCTACGAGCAGTACGTC. Translation: CASSLVASGSYEQYV. The J gene is TRBJ2-7, the V gene TRBV11-2, with 10 nucleotides matching TRBD2. The length of the CDR3 is 15 residues. CDR1 is SGHAT, CDR2 FQNNGV, per germline. The ends lost 1 base at V and 3 bases at J; junction bases unmatched: 3.

This clonotype was seen a few times. The chain couples TRBV7-2 to TRBJ2-7; 7 nucleotides align to TRBD2. Looked up from germline, CDR1 is SGHTA and CDR2 is FQGNSA. The junction had 15 bases not matched to a gene; V was cut back by 5 bases and J by 5 bases. The CDR3 extends over 16 amino acids. The CDR3 region has the DNA TGTGCCAGCAGCCTCTACTTAATGGGAGGGCCCAACGAGCAGTACTTC. It codes for CASSLYLMGGPNEQYF.

The sample holds a few counts of this clonotype. The genes are TRBV27 and TRBJ1-2, with no clear D. This CDR3 region has 15 residues. From germline, CDR1 is MNHEY and CDR2 SMNVEV (reference sequence). Trimming shortened V by 7 bases and J by 2 bases, and 17 bases separated the two germline ends. This chain's CDR3 is CASTNSKTLNYGYTF. DNA of the CDR3: TGTGCCAGCACCAACTCCAAAACACTCAACTATGGCTACACCTTC.

The chain recombines TRBV6-5 with TRBJ2-3; D gene ambiguous. Germline V gives CDR1 MNHEY, CDR2 SVGAGI. The CDR3 covers 12 residues. V was shortened by 0 bases and J by 7 bases, with 5 bases between the two germline ends. CDR3 sequence reads: CASSYSGNTQYF. In DNA, the CDR3 is TGTGCCAGCAGTTACTCAGGGAATACGCAGTATTTT.

This clonotype appeared many times. The CDR3 DNA reads TGTGCCAGTAGGGCTAATCCAAGGGGCTCAAATCAGCCCCAGCATTTT. Translating it yields CASRANPRGSNQPQHF. The chain joins TRBV19 to TRBJ1-5; the D gene is possibly TRBD1 (5 bases). This CDR3 has 16 amino acids. V dropped 6 bases and J dropped 4 bases, with 19 bases sitting between them. Germline CDR1 is LNHDA and CDR2 is SQIVND (reference sequence).

The V and J genes are TRBV7-2 and TRBJ1-5; D gene uncertain. The germline V and J ends were trimmed by 5 bases and 0 bases, with 17 bases remaining between them. The CDR3 runs 17 residues. Germline V gene sequence: CDR1 SGHTA, CDR2 FQGNSA. CDR3 in amino acids: CASSPDGNPYSNQPQHF. The CDR3 bases are TGTGCCAGCAGCCCCGACGGAAACCCATATAGCAATCAGCCCCAGCATTTT.

V and J are TRBV4-1 and TRBJ2-1; maybe TRBD2 (6 bases). V was shortened by 0 bases and J by 7 bases, with 13 bases between the two germline ends. Germline loops: CDR1 MGHRA, CDR2 YSYEKL. CDR3 length: 15 residues. For the CDR3, the DNA is TGCGCCAGCAGCCAAGAGTGGCCCGCGGGAAATGAGCAGTTCTTC. It yields the protein CASSQEWPAGNEQFF.

The sample holds many counts of this clonotype. The chain links TRBV7-2 to TRBJ1-6; a weak D match, TRBD1 (5 bases). The ends were cut back, 2 bases at V and 10 bases at J, with 15 bases in the middle. The CDR3 runs to 15 residues. The germline CDR1 and CDR2 sequences are SGHTA and FQGNSA. The CDR3 region is CASSLIAAWGSPLHF. The CDR3 DNA reads TGTGCCAGCAGCTTAATTGCTGCCTGGGGGTCACCCCTCCACTTT. Full variable domain (outside the CDR3, taken from reference TRBV7-2 and TRBJ1-6): GAGVSQSPSNKVTEKGKDVELRCDPISGHTALYWYRQSLGQGLEFLIYFQGNSAPDKSGLPSDRFSAERTGGSVSTLTIQRTQQEDSAVYLCASSLIAAWGSPLHFGNGTRLTVT.

This clonotype was counted at least ten times. CDR3 DNA sequence: TGTGCCAGCAGCCCGACCGGACAGTACTATTCCTACGAGCAGTACTTC. Translation: CASSPTGQYYSYEQYF. The chain joins TRBV7-8 to TRBJ2-7, with D perhaps matching TRBD1 (6 bases). CDR3 length equals 16 residues. Trimming took 5 bases from V and 1 from J, leaving 18 bases between them. Looked up from germline, CDR1 is SGHVS and CDR2 is FQNEAQ. Full variable domain (outside the CDR3, taken from reference TRBV7-8 and TRBJ2-7): GAGVSQSPRYKVAKRGQDVALRCDPISGHVSLFWYQQALGQGPEFLTYFQNEAQLDKSGLPSDRFFAERPEGSVSTLKIQRTQQEDSAVYLCASSPTGQYYSYEQYFGPGTRLTVT.

The chain recombines TRBV7-2 with TRBJ2-5; 8 bases are a match to TRBD2. With 2 bases clipped from V and 5 bases from J, the junction kept 7 bases outside the gene matches. The CDR3 consists of 15 residues. Germline V gene data show CDR1 as SGHTA and CDR2 as FQGNSA. CDR3 in amino acids: CASSLRGLAFETQYF. CDR3 bases: TGTGCCAGCAGCTTACGAGGACTAGCTTTTGAGACCCAGTACTTC.